Below are 11 T cell receptor beta chains sequenced from a single sample in a study of beta chain features in type 1 diabetes. Since all of the isolated RNA was reverse transcribed, expressed TCRB transcripts were what got sequenced. TCRdb's copy holds only in-frame clones and misses some; the assay was immunoSEQ multiplex PCR. The sample holds just over 450,000 clones; about 32% are singletons and the top ten take roughly 0.066%. Sequencing input: naive CD4+ T cells from blood. The receptors come from a man aged 18 to 30 in good health.

This sequence joins TRBV18 and TRBJ1-2, with D perhaps matching TRBD1 (5 bases). The V and J ends lost 0 bases and 4 bases respectively, with 9 bases between them. The CDR3 length is 14 residues. The germline CDR1 and CDR2 sequences are KGHSH and LQKENI. The CDR3 loop reads CASSPPAGGYGYTF. The DNA of the CDR3 is TGTGCCAGCTCACCACCCGCGGGGGGCTATGGCTACACCTTC.

This chain links TRBV2 with TRBJ2-1; 10 positions match TRBD1. Unmatched junction bases numbered 13, after V lost 8 bases and J lost 9 bases. Looked up from germline, CDR1 is SNHLY and CDR2 is FYNNEI. CDR3 length: 15 residues. CDR3 region: CASRRETGGLGEQFF. CDR3 sequence (DNA): TGTGCCAGCCGGCGAGAGACAGGGGGCTTGGGTGAGCAGTTCTTC.

The gene calls are TRBV30 and TRBJ2-4; no definite D call. V dropped 2 bases and J dropped 2 bases, with 13 bases sitting between them. This CDR3 is built from 15 residues. Germline V lookup: CDR1 GTSNPN, CDR2 SVGIG (reference sequence). CDR3 protein: CAWSREAATKNIQYF. The DNA of the CDR3 is TGTGCCTGGAGTAGAGAGGCGGCAACCAAAAACATTCAGTACTTC. The entire variable domain, with the rest obtained from reference TRBV30 and TRBJ2-4, is as follows: SQTIHQWPATLVQPVGSPLSLECTVEGTSNPNLYWYRQAAGRGLQLLFYSVGIGQISSEVPQNLSASRPQDRQFILSSKKLLLSDSGFYLCAWSREAATKNIQYFGAGTRLSVL.

This clone was seen more than once but under ten times. V usage is TRBV7-9 and J usage is TRBJ2-1; 9 bases align to TRBD2. CDR3 length equals 14 residues. V was pared by 1 base and J by 8 bases, with 3 bases of the junction left unmatched. Germline assignment: CDR1 SEHNR and CDR2 FQNEAQ (reference sequence). The CDR3 sequence: CASSLDGLAYEQFF. The DNA for the CDR3 is TGTGCCAGCAGCTTAGATGGACTAGCGTATGAGCAGTTCTTC.

The V call is TRBV29-1, the J call TRBJ2-5; D perhaps matches TRBD2 (5 bases). The germline CDR1 and CDR2 sequences are SQVTM and ANQGSEA. CDR3 length equals 13 residues. V gave up 8 bases and J gave up 1 base, with 14 bases separating them. CDR3 sequence: CSTNGLLQETQYF. The DNA for the CDR3 is TGCAGCACTAACGGACTCCTCCAAGAGACCCAGTACTTC.

This clone was observed a handful of times. V is TRBV29-1 and J is TRBJ2-7; no reliable D call. In germline, CDR1 is SQVTM, CDR2 ANQGSEA. The CDR3 runs 12 residues. Trimming removed 4 bases from V and 1 base from J, with 8 bases in between. This chain's CDR3 is CSVGLPSYEQYF. The CDR3 bases are TGCAGCGTTGGGCTTCCTTCCTACGAGCAGTACTTC.

The rearrangement uses TRBV5-1 and TRBJ2-1; TRBD2 matches 11 bases. Trimming cost V 5 bases and J 6 bases; bases outside gene matches: 4. Germline CDR1 and CDR2: SGHRS and YFSETQ. The CDR3 length is 14 residues. The CDR3 DNA reads as TGCGCCAGCAGACGTACTAGCGGGGGCAATGAGCAGTTCTTC. It translates to CASRRTSGGNEQFF.

The chain employs TRBV29-1 and TRBJ1-1; tentative D call: TRBD1 (5 bases). The CDR3 runs 12 residues. Looked up from germline, CDR1 is SQVTM and CDR2 is ANQGSEA. V was trimmed by 7 bases and J by 1 base, leaving 10 bases between them. The CDR3 DNA reads TGCAGCGGGGGGGACCCGAACACTGAAGCTTTCTTT. This encodes CSGGDPNTEAFF.

This clone appeared a few times. CDR3 sequence reads: CASSPPGTSAYEQYF. The CDR3 DNA follows: TGCGCCAGCAGCCCCCCGGGGACCTCCGCCTACGAGCAGTACTTC. J is TRBJ2-7 and V is TRBV5-1; D could derive from TRBD1 or TRBD2 (5 bases each). Deletions cut 4 bases from V and 2 bases from J, with 16 bases between. Germline-derived CDR1 and CDR2 are SGHRS and YFSETQ. The CDR3 extends over 15 amino acids. Full variable domain (outside the CDR3, taken from reference TRBV5-1 and TRBJ2-7): KAGVTQTPRYLIKTRGQQVTLSCSPISGHRSVSWYQQTPGQGLQFLFEYFSETQRNKGNFPGRFSGRQFSNSRSEMNVSTLELGDSALYLCASSPPGTSAYEQYFGPGTRLTVT.

In its sample, this clone was seen a few times. The chain links TRBV6-6 to TRBJ2-1; 7 nucleotides match TRBD1. The junction had 12 bases not matched to a gene; V was cut back by 5 bases and J by 5 bases. Germline V lookup: CDR1 MNHNY, CDR2 SVGAGI (reference sequence). This CDR3 is built from 16 residues. As DNA, the CDR3 is TGTGCCAGCAGTCGATCCACAGGGGTTTGGAACAATGAGCAGTTCTTC. It codes for CASSRSTGVWNNEQFF.

This clone was counted a few times. This chain joins TRBV30 and TRBJ1-5; D is unresolved. This CDR3 has 14 amino acids. Trimming pared 4 bases from V and 2 bases from J, leaving 12 bases between. Germline values: CDR1 GTSNPN, CDR2 SVGIG (reference sequence). The CDR3 DNA is TGTGCCTGGAATCTGGGCCCGGGCAATCAGCCCCAGCATTTT. This translates into CAWNLGPGNQPQHF. Looking up the rest from reference TRBV30 and TRBJ1-5 gives the full variable domain: SQTIHQWPATLVQPVGSPLSLECTVEGTSNPNLYWYRQAAGRGLQLLFYSVGIGQISSEVPQNLSASRPQDRQFILSSKKLLLSDSGFYLCAWNLGPGNQPQHFGDGTRLSIL.